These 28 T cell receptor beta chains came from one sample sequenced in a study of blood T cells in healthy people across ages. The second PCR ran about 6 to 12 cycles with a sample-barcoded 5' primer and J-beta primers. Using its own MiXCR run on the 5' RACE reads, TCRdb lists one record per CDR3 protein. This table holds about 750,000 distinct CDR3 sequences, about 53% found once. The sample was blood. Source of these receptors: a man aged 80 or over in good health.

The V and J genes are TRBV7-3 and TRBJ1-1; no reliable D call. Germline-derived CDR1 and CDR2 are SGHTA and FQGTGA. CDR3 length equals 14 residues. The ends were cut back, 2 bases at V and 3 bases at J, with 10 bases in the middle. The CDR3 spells CASSLGSGYTEAFF. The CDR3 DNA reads TGTGCCAGCAGCTTAGGGTCGGGTTACACTGAAGCTTTCTTT.

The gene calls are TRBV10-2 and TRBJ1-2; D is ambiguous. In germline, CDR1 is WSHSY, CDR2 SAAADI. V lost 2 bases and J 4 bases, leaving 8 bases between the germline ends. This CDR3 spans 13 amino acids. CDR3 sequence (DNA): TGCGCCAGCAGTGAGGAGACACCCTATGGCTACACCTTC. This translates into CASSEETPYGYTF.

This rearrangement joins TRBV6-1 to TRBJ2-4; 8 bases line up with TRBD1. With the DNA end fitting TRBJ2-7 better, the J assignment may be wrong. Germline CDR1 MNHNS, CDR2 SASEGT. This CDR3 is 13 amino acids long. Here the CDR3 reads CATQGQDPYEQYF. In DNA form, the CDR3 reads TGTGCCACCCAGGGACAGGATCCCTACGAGCAGTACTTC.

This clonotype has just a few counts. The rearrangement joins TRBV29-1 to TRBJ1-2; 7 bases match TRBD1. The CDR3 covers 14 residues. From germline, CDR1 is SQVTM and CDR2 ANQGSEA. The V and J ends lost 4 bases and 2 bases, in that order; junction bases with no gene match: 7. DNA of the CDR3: TGCAGCGTTGGGGACAGCCTGAGAAACTATGGCTACACCTTC. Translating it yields CSVGDSLRNYGYTF.

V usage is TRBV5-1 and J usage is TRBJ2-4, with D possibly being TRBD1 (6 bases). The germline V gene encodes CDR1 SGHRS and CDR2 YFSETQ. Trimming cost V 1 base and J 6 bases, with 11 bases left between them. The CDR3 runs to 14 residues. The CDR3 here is CASSLLGAGNIQYF. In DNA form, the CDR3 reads TGCGCCAGCAGCTTGTTGGGGGCGGGAAACATTCAGTACTTC.

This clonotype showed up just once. CDR3 protein: CASSSRTGVSYNEQFF. CDR3 in DNA: TGTGCCAGCAGCTCTAGGACAGGGGTCTCCTACAATGAGCAGTTCTTC. The chain employs TRBV11-1 and TRBJ2-1, with TRBD1 matching 9 bases. Trimming removed 4 bases from V and 0 bases from J; junction bases left unmatched: 4. The CDR3 has 16 amino acids. The germline CDR1 and CDR2 sequences are SGHAT and FQDESV (reference sequence). Filled out from reference TRBV11-1 and TRBJ2-1, the complete variable domain reads EAEVAQSPRYKITEKSQAVAFWCDPISGHATLYWYRQILGQGPELLVQFQDESVVDDSQLPKDRFSAERLKGVDSTLKIQPAELGDSAMYLCASSSRTGVSYNEQFFGPGTRLTVL.

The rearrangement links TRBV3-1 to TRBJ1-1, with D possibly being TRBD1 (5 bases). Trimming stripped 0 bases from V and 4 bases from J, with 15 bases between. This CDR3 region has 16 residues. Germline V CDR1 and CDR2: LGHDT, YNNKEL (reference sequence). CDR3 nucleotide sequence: TGTGCCAGCAGCCAAGATAGGGCAAGGGGTTCCACTGAAGCTTTCTTT. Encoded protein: CASSQDRARGSTEAFF.

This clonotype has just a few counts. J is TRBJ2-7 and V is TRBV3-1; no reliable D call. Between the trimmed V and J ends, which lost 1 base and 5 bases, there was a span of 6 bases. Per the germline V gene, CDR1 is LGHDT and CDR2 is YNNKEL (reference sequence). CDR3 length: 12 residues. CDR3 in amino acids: CASSQVFDEQYF. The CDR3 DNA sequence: TGTGCCAGCAGCCAAGTATTCGACGAGCAGTACTTC.

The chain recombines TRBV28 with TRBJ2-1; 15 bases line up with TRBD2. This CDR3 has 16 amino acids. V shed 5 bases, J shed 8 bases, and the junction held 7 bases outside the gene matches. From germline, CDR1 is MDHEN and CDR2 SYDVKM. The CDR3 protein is CASSPGTSGRSHEQFF. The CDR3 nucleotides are TGTGCCAGCAGTCCCGGGACTAGCGGGAGGTCCCATGAGCAGTTCTTC.

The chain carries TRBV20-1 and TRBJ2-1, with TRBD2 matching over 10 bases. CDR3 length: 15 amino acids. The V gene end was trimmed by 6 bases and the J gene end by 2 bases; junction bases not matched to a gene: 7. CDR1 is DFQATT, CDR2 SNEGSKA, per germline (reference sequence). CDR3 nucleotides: TGCAGTGCCCGGAGACTAGCGGGTCCCTACAATGAGCAGTTCTTC. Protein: CSARRLAGPYNEQFF.

CDR3 sequence reads: CASSRDSLSSYNEQFF. The DNA for the CDR3 is TGTGCCAGCAGCCGCGATTCTTTAAGCTCCTACAATGAGCAGTTCTTC. The genes are TRBV14 and TRBJ2-1; D gene uncertain. The V and J ends lost 4 bases and 0 bases respectively, with 13 bases between them. The CDR3 contains 16 residues. CDR1 and CDR2 from the germline V gene are SGHDN and FVKESK.

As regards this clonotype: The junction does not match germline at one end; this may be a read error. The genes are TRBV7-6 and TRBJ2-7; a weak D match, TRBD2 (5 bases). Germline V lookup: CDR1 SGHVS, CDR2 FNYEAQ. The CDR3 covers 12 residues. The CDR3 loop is CASSPGTYERYF. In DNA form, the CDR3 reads TGTGCCAGCAGCCCGGGAACCTACGAGCGGTACTTC.

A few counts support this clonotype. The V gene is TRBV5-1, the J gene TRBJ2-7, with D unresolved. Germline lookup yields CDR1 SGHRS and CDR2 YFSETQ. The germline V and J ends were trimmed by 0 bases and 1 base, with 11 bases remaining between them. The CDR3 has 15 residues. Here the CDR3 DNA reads TGCGCCAGCAGCTTGGACCCTAGTTCTTCCTACGAGCAGTACTTC. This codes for CASSLDPSSSYEQYF.

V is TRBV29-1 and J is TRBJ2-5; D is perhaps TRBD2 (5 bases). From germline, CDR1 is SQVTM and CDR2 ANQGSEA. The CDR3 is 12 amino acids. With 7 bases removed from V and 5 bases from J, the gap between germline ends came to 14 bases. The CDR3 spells CSGAEFRETQYF. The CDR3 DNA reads TGCAGCGGAGCGGAGTTTCGGGAGACCCAGTACTTC.

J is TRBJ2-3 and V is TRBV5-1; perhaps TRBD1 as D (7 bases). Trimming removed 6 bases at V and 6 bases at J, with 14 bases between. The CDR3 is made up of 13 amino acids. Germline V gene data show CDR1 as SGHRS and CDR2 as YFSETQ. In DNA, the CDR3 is TGCGCCAGCACCAGGGGGGAGACGGATACGCAGTATTTT. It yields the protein CASTRGETDTQYF.

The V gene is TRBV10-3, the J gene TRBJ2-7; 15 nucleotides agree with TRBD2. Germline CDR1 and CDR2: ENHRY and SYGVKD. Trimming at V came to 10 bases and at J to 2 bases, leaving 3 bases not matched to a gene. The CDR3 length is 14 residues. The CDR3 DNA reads TGTGCCACCGGGACTAGCGGGGGGCCCTACGAGCAGTACTTC. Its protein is CATGTSGGPYEQYF.

The CDR3: CASSLAGGVTYEQYF. The CDR3 nucleotides read TGCGCCAGCAGCTTGGCAGGCGGCGTGACCTACGAGCAGTACTTC. This chain uses TRBV5-1 with TRBJ2-7; D is unresolved. The CDR3 has 15 residues. Germline V lookup: CDR1 SGHRS, CDR2 YFSETQ. The V gene lost 0 bases and the J gene lost 2 bases, with 12 bases spanning the gap.

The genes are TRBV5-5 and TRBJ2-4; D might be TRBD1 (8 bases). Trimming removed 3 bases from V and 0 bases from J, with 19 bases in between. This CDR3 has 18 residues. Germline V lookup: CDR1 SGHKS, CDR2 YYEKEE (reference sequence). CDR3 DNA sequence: TGTGCCAGCAGCTGGACAGGGATGGGGGGGCTAGCCAAAAACATTCAGTACTTC. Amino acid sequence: CASSWTGMGGLAKNIQYF.

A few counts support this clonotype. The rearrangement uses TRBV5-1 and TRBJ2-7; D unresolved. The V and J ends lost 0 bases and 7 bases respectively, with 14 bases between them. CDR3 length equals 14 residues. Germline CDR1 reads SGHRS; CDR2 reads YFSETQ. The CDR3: CASSLVGGPLEQYF. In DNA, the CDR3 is TGCGCCAGCAGCTTGGTTGGCGGTCCCCTGGAGCAGTACTTC.

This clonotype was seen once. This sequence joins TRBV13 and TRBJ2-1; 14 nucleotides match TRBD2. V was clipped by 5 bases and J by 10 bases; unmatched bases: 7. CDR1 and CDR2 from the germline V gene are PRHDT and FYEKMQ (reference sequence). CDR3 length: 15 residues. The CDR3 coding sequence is TGTGCCAGCAGCCAAAAGACTAGCGGGAGGGAAGAGCAGTTCTTC. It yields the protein CASSQKTSGREEQFF. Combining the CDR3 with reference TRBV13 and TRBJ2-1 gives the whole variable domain AAGVIQSPRHLIKEKRETATLKCYPIPRHDTVYWYQQGPGQDPQFLISFYEKMQSDKGSIPDRFSAQQFSDYHSELNMSSLELGDSALYFCASSQKTSGREEQFFGPGTRLTVL.

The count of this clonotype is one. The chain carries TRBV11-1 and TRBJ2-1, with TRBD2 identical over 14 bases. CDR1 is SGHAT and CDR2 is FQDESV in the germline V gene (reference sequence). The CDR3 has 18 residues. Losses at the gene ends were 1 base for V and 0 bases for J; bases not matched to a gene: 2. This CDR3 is CASSLGTSGGSSYNEQFF. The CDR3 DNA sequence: TGTGCCAGCAGCTTAGGGACTAGCGGGGGGTCCTCCTACAATGAGCAGTTCTTC.

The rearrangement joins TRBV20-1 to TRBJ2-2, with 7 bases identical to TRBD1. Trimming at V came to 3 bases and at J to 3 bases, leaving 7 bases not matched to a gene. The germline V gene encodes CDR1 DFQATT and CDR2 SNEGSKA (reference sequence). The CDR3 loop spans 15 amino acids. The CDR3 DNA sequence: TGCAGTGCTAGCCCGGGACAGTGGGACACCGGGGAGCTGTTTTTT. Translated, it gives CSASPGQWDTGELFF.

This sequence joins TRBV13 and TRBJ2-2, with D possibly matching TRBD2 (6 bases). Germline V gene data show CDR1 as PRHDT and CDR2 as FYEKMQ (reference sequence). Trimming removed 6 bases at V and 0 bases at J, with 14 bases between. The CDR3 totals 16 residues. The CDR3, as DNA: TGTGCCAGCAGGCCGGGACTGACTGCGAACACCGGGGAGCTGTTTTTT. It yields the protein CASRPGLTANTGELFF.

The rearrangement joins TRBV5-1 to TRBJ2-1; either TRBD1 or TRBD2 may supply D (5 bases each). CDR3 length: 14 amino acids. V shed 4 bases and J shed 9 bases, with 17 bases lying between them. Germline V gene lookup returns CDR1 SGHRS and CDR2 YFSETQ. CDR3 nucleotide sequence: TGCGCCAGCAGCCGGGATCCGGCAGGGACTGAGCAGTTCTTC. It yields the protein CASSRDPAGTEQFF.

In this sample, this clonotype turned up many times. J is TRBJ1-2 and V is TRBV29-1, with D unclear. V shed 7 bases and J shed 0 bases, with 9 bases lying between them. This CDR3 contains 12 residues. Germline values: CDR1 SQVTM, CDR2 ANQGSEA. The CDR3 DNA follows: TGCAGCGCCGATACACCTAACTATGGCTACACCTTC. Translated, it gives CSADTPNYGYTF.

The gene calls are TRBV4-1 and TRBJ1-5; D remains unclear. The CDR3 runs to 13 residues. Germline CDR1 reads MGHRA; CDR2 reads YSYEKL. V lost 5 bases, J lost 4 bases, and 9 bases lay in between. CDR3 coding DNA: TGCGCCAGCAGCTCACAGCTAAATCAGCCCCAGCATTTT. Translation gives CASSSQLNQPQHF.

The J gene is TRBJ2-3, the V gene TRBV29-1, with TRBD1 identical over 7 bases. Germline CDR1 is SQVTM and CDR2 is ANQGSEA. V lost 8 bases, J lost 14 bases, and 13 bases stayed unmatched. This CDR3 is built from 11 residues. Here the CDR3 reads CSTDRAEYAYF. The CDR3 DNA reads TGCAGCACCGACAGGGCGGAATACGCGTATTTT.

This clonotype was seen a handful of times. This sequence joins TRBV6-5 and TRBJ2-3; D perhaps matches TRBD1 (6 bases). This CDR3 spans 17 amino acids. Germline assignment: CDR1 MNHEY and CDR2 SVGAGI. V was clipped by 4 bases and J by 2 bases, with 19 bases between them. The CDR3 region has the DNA TGTGCCAGCAGTTCCGGCGGGCTTGTGGGGGCCACAGATACGCAGTATTTT. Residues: CASSSGGLVGATDTQYF.